The 9 T cell receptor beta chains below come from one sample, sequenced in a study of T cells in women clearing cervical HPV infection. Using immunoSEQ multiplex PCR, the repertoire was profiled, and TCRdb retains in-frame clones only, with some absent. The sample data list around 28,000 clones. The sequenced sample was blood buffy coat. Receptors originate from a woman aged 18-69 years with a cervical HPV16 infection that either progressed to CIN3+ or cleared (not recorded which).

About this clone itself: Read coverage stops 3 residues before the CDR3 terminus; the germline J gene supplies the remainder. The same CDR3 arises from other DNA sequences in this sample as well. The chain employs TRBV7-8 and TRBJ1-2, with TRBD1 identical over 7 bases. The CDR3 consists of 17 residues. J was trimmed by 1 base and V by 0 bases; bases with no gene match: 8. Germline V gives CDR1 SGHVS, CDR2 FQNEAQ. CDR3 bases read: TGTGCCAGCAGCTTAGCCCCGGGGGACAGAATTAACTATGGC. Translating gives CASSLAPGDRINYG. The CDR3 in full is CASSLAPGDRINYGYTF.

Details on this clone: The read comes to an end 3 residues before the CDR3 does, leaving the germline J gene to fill in the end. This chain uses TRBV20-1 with TRBJ2-5; D perhaps matches TRBD2 (6 bases). CDR1 is DFQATT, CDR2 SNEGSKA, per germline (reference sequence). The CDR3 spans 14 residues. V lost 0 bases to trimming and J lost 7 bases, with 15 bases between them. The CDR3: CSARDRRGGVTQYF. The covered CDR3 bases are TGCAGTGCTAGAGATCGGCGGGGTGGTGTGACC.

In the case of this clone: The read ends 3 residues early relative to the CDR3; the germline J gene fills the gap. J is TRBJ2-7 and V is TRBV29-1, with 7 positions matching TRBD1. CDR3 length: 12 residues. V shed 6 bases, J shed 4 bases, and the junction held 6 bases outside the gene matches. CDR1 is SQVTM, CDR2 ANQGSEA, per germline. The CDR3 protein is CSVISQGYEQYF. CDR3 bases read: TGCAGCGTCATATCACAGGGGTACGAG.

Comment on this clone: Read coverage stops 3 residues before the CDR3 terminus; the germline J gene supplies the remainder. The chain uses TRBV30 and TRBJ1-2; D remains unclear. This CDR3 has 17 residues. The V gene's germline CDR1 is GTSNPN and CDR2 SVGIG (reference sequence). CDR3: CAWSVGLTPPSTDTYTF. The sequenced part of the CDR3 DNA is TGTGCCTGGAGTGTAGGGTTGACACCGCCATCCACAGATACC.

With respect to this clone: The DNA ends 3 residues before the CDR3 does, and the rest of the CDR3 is filled in from the germline J gene. The chain recombines TRBV18 with TRBJ1-2, with D uncertain. This CDR3 spans 15 amino acids. Trimming removed 4 bases at V and 3 bases at J, with 15 bases between. In germline, CDR1 is KGHSH, CDR2 LQKENI. CDR3 DNA (partial): TGTGCCAGCTCACTAGAAAGAGTTCCGGACTATGGC. This gives the protein CASSLERVPDYG. The whole CDR3 reads CASSLERVPDYGYTF.

This clone is deemed medium-sized by its frequency. The CDR3 goes on 3 residues after the read ends, and that part is filled in from the germline J gene. The chain joins TRBV18 to TRBJ2-1; D is perhaps TRBD1 (5 bases). Germline CDR1 and CDR2: KGHSH and LQKENI. The germline V and J ends were trimmed by 4 bases and 5 bases, with 9 bases remaining between them. This CDR3 contains 13 residues. The CDR3 reads CASSRSTDNEQFF. The CDR3 DNA, read in part, is TGTGCCAGCTCACGTTCGACAGACAATGAG. Variable domain in full (rest from reference TRBV18 and TRBJ2-1): NAGVMQNPRHLVRRRGQEARLRCSPMKGHSHVYWYRQLPEEGLKFMVYLQKENIIDESGMPKERFSAEFPKEGPSILRIQQVVRGDSAAYFCASSRSTDNEQFFGPGTRLTVL.

On this clone itself: The read terminates 3 residues before the CDR3 end, so the remaining end is supplied by the germline J gene. The rearrangement joins TRBV7-2 to TRBJ1-2; no firm D call. This CDR3 is built from 13 residues. Looked up from germline, CDR1 is SGHTA and CDR2 is FQGNSA. CDR3 DNA (partial): TGTGCCAGCAGCTTAAGTTCTCCCTACGAC. This sequence encodes CASSLSSPYD. The whole CDR3 protein is CASSLSSPYDYTF.

In regard to this clone: The read stops 3 residues short of the end of the CDR3; the missing end is completed from the germline J gene. V is TRBV6-2 or TRBV6-3 and J is TRBJ2-1, with 9 bases aligning to TRBD2. Germline V gene data show CDR1 as MNHEY and CDR2 as SVGEGT. The CDR3 spans 16 residues. The junction had 5 bases not matched to a gene; V was cut back by 5 bases and J by 0 bases. The CDR3 DNA, read in part, is TGTGCCAGCAGTATACTAGCGGGTCTCTCCTACAATGAG. Translation: CASSILAGLSYNE. The full CDR3 reads CASSILAGLSYNEQFF.

As to this clone: Compared with germline, one end of the junction differs, possibly owing to a read error. The missing CDR3 end, 3 residues past where the read stops, is filled in from the germline J gene. Within the sample, other DNA sequences also encode this same CDR3. The chain is built from TRBV5-4 and TRBJ1-5, with D maybe TRBD1 (5 bases). The length of the CDR3 is 14 residues. Germline assignment: CDR1 SGHNT and CDR2 YYREEE (reference sequence). CDR3 DNA, as far as it was read: TGTGCTAGCAGTATACTAGCGGGACGGCGGCCC. Translation gives CASSILAGRRP. The entire CDR3 protein reads CASSILAGRRPQHF.